This T cell receptor (beta chain) is drawn from a study of blood T cell repertoires in COVID-19 (dated by TCRdb to the early 2020s). Regarding the study in general: Samples from collaborators originated in the United States, Italy and Spain and spanned both the acute and convalescent phases of COVID-19. Subjects who had been exposed to COVID-19, were actively infected with it, or had recovered from it provided the deeply sampled blood TCRbeta repertoires that made up the dataset. The prospective study material was composed of cDNA or gDNA derived from T cells, B-cell-depleted T cells, or PBMCs. A freely available public database, intended as a resource for researchers studying the immune response to SARS-CoV-2, is where the repertoires were released. Nearly every sample came with metadata listing a de-identified subject ID, COVID-19 status, age in years and sex. Where available, HLA class I and class II types were obtained from metadata supplied by the sample provider rather than from assay-based typing. Samples came from the ongoing ImmuneRACE study (first 160 participants) plus 1,254 subjects from 6 global collaborators. Study-level results and caveats: How much clinical and demographic metadata was included differed by source and by participant, and the metadata was provided uncurated.

TCRbeta CDR3 regions were amplified from genomic DNA by means of the immunoSEQ Assay, a bias-controlled multiplex PCR. Per the source publication's procedure: The number of nucleated cells in each sample was estimated from the amplification of reference gene primers within the assay. Sequence reads were collapsed and filtered to measure the absolute abundance of every unique TCRbeta CDR3 rearrangement. Productive Simpson clonality was computed per sample as the square root of Simpson's diversity index over productive rearrangements. TCRdb carries this immuneACCESS record with in-frame sequences only. Its versions omit some clonotypes, under half of them owing to an unresolved V gene in the studies checked, with the rest unexplained. That table gives V, J and clone size, and the DNA gave D and trimming. This sample gives over 150,000 clones in total; more than 70% of them show up just once. In total, the top ten clones hold roughly 19% of the sample.

One collaborating source in Seattle enrolled patients during active infection and followed them longitudinally through the course of disease. Each collaborating institution followed its own protocols to collect whole blood in K2EDTA tubes. For TCRbeta analysis, collaborator samples were shipped as frozen whole blood, as isolated PBMCs, or as DNA extracted from either sample type. Note on this clone: There is no known antigen for this receptor. No quality values exist for individual bases; no much larger clone is one base distant.

The CDR3 contains 16 residues, cysteine and phenylalanine counted. This entry keeps only the CDR3 DNA: 48 bases, framed from base 1. Trimming accounts for 4 bases at V and 13 bases at J, while the number of junction bases matched to no gene is 16. CDR1 SGHDT and CDR2 YYEEEE were looked up in the germline V gene. This clonotype was sampled from a man aged 45-65 years with COVID-19, enrolled during active disease. The sequenced sample was peripheral blood. The chain is made from TRBV5-6 and TRBJ2-7; the central 14 bases match TRBD2. The CDR3 region: CASSNTKPTSGRAGYF. DNA sequence: TGTGCCAGCAGCAACACTAAGCCGACTAGCGGGAGGGCCGGCTACTTC.